One sample yielded the 30 T cell receptor beta chains listed below, sequenced in a study of shared clonotypes between healthy human individuals. The table came from immunoSEQ multiplex PCR; TCRdb's copy has only in-frame clones and leaves some out. The sample yields roughly 1.4 million clones, 97% to 99% seen once. Sequencing used naive CD4+ T cells sorted from blood. Subset given: CD45RA+ positively selected. The receptors stem from a man between 25 and 39 years old in good health.

This rearrangement joins TRBV5-1 to TRBJ2-1; no clear D. Per germline, CDR1 SGHRS and CDR2 YFSETQ. This CDR3 is built from 13 residues. V lost 4 bases to trimming and J lost 8 bases, with 13 bases between them. The chain's CDR3 is CASSPQRNDEQFF. CDR3 coding DNA: TGCGCCAGCAGCCCCCAAAGGAATGATGAGCAGTTCTTC. Complete variable domain (other parts from reference TRBV5-1 and TRBJ2-1): KAGVTQTPRYLIKTRGQQVTLSCSPISGHRSVSWYQQTPGQGLQFLFEYFSETQRNKGNFPGRFSGRQFSNSRSEMNVSTLELGDSALYLCASSPQRNDEQFFGPGTRLTVL.

The genes are TRBV5-1 and TRBJ2-1; D could derive from TRBD1 or TRBD2 (5 bases each). Trimming removed 4 bases at V and 8 bases at J, with 16 bases between. The CDR3 has 14 amino acids. Germline V CDR1 and CDR2: SGHRS, YFSETQ. CDR3 protein: CASSRLGGDDEQFF. The DNA of the CDR3 is TGCGCCAGCAGCCGCCTTGGGGGTGACGATGAGCAGTTCTTC.

The chain combines TRBV6-5 with TRBJ1-2; no firm D call. V shed 1 base and J shed 2 bases, with 8 bases lying between them. From germline, CDR1 is MNHEY and CDR2 SVGAGI. The CDR3 totals 14 residues. The CDR3 DNA follows: TGTGCCAGCAGTTACTTAGCGGGCAACTATGGCTACACCTTC. It encodes CASSYLAGNYGYTF.

This sequence joins TRBV21-1 and TRBJ2-7; TRBD2 was called by the table and not checked on the DNA. TRBV21-1 is given as a pseudogene. This CDR3 region has 18 residues. CDR3 protein: CASSKALGLAGGSYEQYF. CDR3 sequence (DNA): TGTGCCAGCAGCAAAGCTCTCGGGCTAGCGGGAGGCTCCTACGAGCAGTACTTC.

The chain links TRBV29-1 to TRBJ2-1; TRBD2 agrees at 11 bases. The CDR3 is 15 residues long. The V and J ends lost 1 base and 9 bases, in that order; junction bases with no gene match: 8. Germline CDR1 is SQVTM and CDR2 is ANQGSEA. The CDR3 sequence: CSVEAGLAGYGEQFF. The CDR3 DNA sequence: TGCAGCGTTGAAGCCGGACTAGCGGGCTACGGTGAGCAGTTCTTC.

The chain has TRBV2 and TRBJ2-1; the match to TRBD2 covers 7 bases. CDR3 length: 17 residues. Germline V gives CDR1 SNHLY, CDR2 FYNNEI. DNA for the CDR3: TGTGCTCTTCGGCGGAAAGGGTGGCTAGCGGCCTACAATGAGCAGTTCTTC. As protein: CALRRKGWLAAYNEQFF.

The chain's CDR3 is CASQSFRGQQYF. CDR3 sequence (DNA): TGCGCCAGCCAGTCCTTTCGGGGACAGCAGTACTTC. The chain uses TRBV10-2 and TRBJ2-7, with D perhaps given as TRBD1 or TRBD2 (5 bases each). Trimming stripped 8 bases from V and 8 bases from J, with 16 bases between. From germline, CDR1 is WSHSY and CDR2 SAAADI. This CDR3 is built from 12 residues.

V usage is TRBV19 and J usage is TRBJ1-5; D gene uncertain. The V end was cut by 1 base, the J end by 5 bases, with 6 bases between. The germline V gene has CDR1 LNHDA and CDR2 SQIVND (reference sequence). The length of the CDR3 is 13 residues. In DNA form, the CDR3 reads TGTGCCAGTAGTATAGGTCGGCATCAGCCCCAGCATTTT. Protein: CASSIGRHQPQHF. Variable domain in full (rest from reference TRBV19 and TRBJ1-5): DGGITQSPKYLFRKEGQNVTLSCEQNLNHDAMYWYRQDPGQGLRLIYYSQIVNDFQKGDIAEGYSVSREKKESFPLTVTSAQKNPTAFYLCASSIGRHQPQHFGDGTRLSIL.

In this sample, this clone turned up once. The chain combines TRBV5-4 with TRBJ2-2; 11 bases are a match to TRBD1. Germline trimming cut 4 bases from V and 3 bases from J; bases unmatched to any gene: 5. The CDR3 length is 16 residues. Germline loops: CDR1 SGHNT, CDR2 YYREEE (reference sequence). CDR3 coding DNA: TGTGCCAGCAGCGGGGGACAGGGGGTGGACACCGGGGAGCTGTTTTTT. It translates to CASSGGQGVDTGELFF. Looking up the rest from reference TRBV5-4 and TRBJ2-2 gives the full variable domain: ETGVTQSPTHLIKTRGQQVTLRCSSQSGHNTVSWYQQALGQGPQFIFQYYREEENGRGNFPPRFSGLQFPNYSSELNVNALELDDSALYLCASSGGQGVDTGELFFGEGSRLTVL.

In DNA, the CDR3 is TGTGCCAGCAGCTGGGGACCGTTTGGAGCCAGGCCCCAGCATTTT. It encodes CASSWGPFGARPQHF. V gene TRBV5-8 combines with J gene TRBJ1-5; weak D call: TRBD1 (5 bases). The V gene lost 3 bases and the J gene lost 9 bases, with 19 bases spanning the gap. CDR1 and CDR2 (germline): SGHTS, YDEGEE. The CDR3 sequence is 15 residues long.

V is TRBV2 and J is TRBJ2-3; 10 bases fit TRBD1. The CDR3 length is 15 residues. V shed 6 bases, J shed 7 bases, and the junction held 10 bases outside the gene matches. In germline, CDR1 is SNHLY, CDR2 FYNNEI. The CDR3 nucleotides are TGTGCCAGCAGACCCGGGACAGGGGCACTACATACGCAGTATTTT. It encodes CASRPGTGALHTQYF.

The genes are TRBV6-1 and TRBJ1-5; D gene ambiguous. CDR3 length: 11 amino acids. Trimming took 5 bases from V and 9 from J, leaving 8 bases between them. Per germline, CDR1 MNHNS and CDR2 SASEGT. CDR3 residues: CASSLTPPQHF. The CDR3 nucleotides read TGTGCCAGCAGTCTCACGCCGCCCCAGCATTTT.

The gene calls are TRBV7-2 and TRBJ2-3, with 10 bases matching TRBD2. V lost 4 bases and J lost 3; bases outside the gene matches: 7. The CDR3 consists of 16 residues. CDR1 and CDR2 from the germline V gene are SGHTA and FQGNSA. CDR3 protein: CASSYPLAGETDTQYF. The CDR3 region has the DNA TGTGCCAGCAGCTACCCCCTAGCGGGAGAGACAGATACGCAGTATTTT.

This chain joins TRBV5-1 and TRBJ2-1; D remains unclear. The germline CDR1 and CDR2 sequences are SGHRS and YFSETQ. CDR3 length: 14 amino acids. V lost 4 bases and J 0 bases, leaving 8 bases between the germline ends. The CDR3 loop reads CASSRDGSYNEQFF. The DNA for the CDR3 is TGCGCCAGCAGCCGCGATGGCTCCTACAATGAGCAGTTCTTC. Full variable domain (rest looked up from reference TRBV5-1 and TRBJ2-1): KAGVTQTPRYLIKTRGQQVTLSCSPISGHRSVSWYQQTPGQGLQFLFEYFSETQRNKGNFPGRFSGRQFSNSRSEMNVSTLELGDSALYLCASSRDGSYNEQFFGPGTRLTVL.

Remarks on this clone: Other DNA sequences in the same sample also yield this CDR3. The CDR3 reads CASSVGGLAAYNEQFF. CDR3 DNA: TGTGCCAGCAGCGTAGGGGGACTAGCGGCATACAATGAGCAGTTCTTC. The rearrangement links TRBV9 to TRBJ2-1; 11 positions agree with TRBD2. The CDR3 has 16 amino acids. Germline loops: CDR1 SGDLS, CDR2 YYNGEE. V dropped 0 bases and J dropped 4; count of bases not matched to a gene: 3.

The CDR3 protein is CASSRGISYEQYF. The CDR3 region has the DNA TGTGCCAGTAGTAGGGGGATTTCCTACGAGCAGTACTTC. This chain connects TRBV19 to TRBJ2-7; D tentatively fits TRBD1 or TRBD2 (5 bases each). The CDR3 has 13 residues. V lost 4 bases and J lost 1, with 8 bases in between. From germline, CDR1 is LNHDA and CDR2 SQIVND (reference sequence). Together with reference TRBV19 and TRBJ2-7, the CDR3 gives the full variable domain: DGGITQSPKYLFRKEGQNVTLSCEQNLNHDAMYWYRQDPGQGLRLIYYSQIVNDFQKGDIAEGYSVSREKKESFPLTVTSAQKNPTAFYLCASSRGISYEQYFGPGTRLTVT.

The rearrangement links TRBV5-1 to TRBJ2-5; D is perhaps TRBD2 (5 bases). Trimming took 2 bases from V and 2 from J, leaving 10 bases between them. The germline CDR1 and CDR2 sequences are SGHRS and YFSETQ. This CDR3 contains 14 residues. The CDR3 DNA follows: TGCGCCAGCAGCTTCGGAGCGGATCAAGAGACCCAGTACTTC. As protein: CASSFGADQETQYF.

Concerning this clone: The sample contains more than one DNA sequence encoding this CDR3. The gene calls are TRBV9 and TRBJ1-1, with D unclear. V was clipped by 0 bases and J by 5 bases, with 11 bases between them. The CDR3 extends over 14 amino acids. Germline-derived CDR1 and CDR2 are SGDLS and YYNGEE. In DNA, the CDR3 is TGTGCCAGCAGCGTAGGAGTGGGAGGGACTGAAGCTTTCTTT. Translating gives CASSVGVGGTEAFF.

Concerning this clone: The same CDR3 arises from other DNA sequences in this sample as well. The rearrangement links TRBV5-1 to TRBJ2-7; D tentatively reads TRBD1 or TRBD2 (5 bases each). CDR3 size: 14 residues. V was trimmed by 1 base and J by 3 bases, leaving 11 bases between them. Germline CDR1 SGHRS, CDR2 YFSETQ. CDR3 amino acids: CASSLTGGRYEQYF. Written as DNA, the CDR3 is TGCGCCAGCAGCTTGACAGGAGGTCGCTACGAGCAGTACTTC.

This sequence joins TRBV28 and TRBJ1-1; D unclear. This CDR3 has 15 amino acids. CDR1 and CDR2 (germline): MDHEN, SYDVKM. V lost 5 bases and J lost 2, with 15 bases in between. The CDR3 DNA sequence: TGTGCCAGCAGTCCGCCGGACGGATTCAACACTGAAGCTTTCTTT. It codes for CASSPPDGFNTEAFF.

The chain couples TRBV19 to TRBJ2-4; D is unresolved. Germline CDR1 LNHDA, CDR2 SQIVND (reference sequence). Between the trimmed V and J ends, which lost 2 bases and 3 bases, there was a span of 8 bases. The CDR3 sequence is 14 residues long. The CDR3 loop is CASSITAGKNIQYF. CDR3 DNA: TGTGCCAGTAGTATAACTGCAGGCAAAAACATTCAGTACTTC.

The rearrangement joins TRBV2 to TRBJ2-7; D is unclear. Trimming removed 4 bases from V and 4 bases from J, with 8 bases in between. The CDR3 consists of 12 residues. The germline gives CDR1 SNHLY, CDR2 FYNNEI. Written as DNA, the CDR3 is TGTGCCAGCAGTGTGCTAGTGTACGAGCAGTACTTC. As protein: CASSVLVYEQYF.

V is TRBV5-6 and J is TRBJ2-7, with D tentatively TRBD1 or TRBD2 (5 bases each). The CDR3 runs 14 residues. Between the trimmed V and J ends, which lost 3 bases and 0 bases, there was a span of 10 bases. Germline V gene data show CDR1 as SGHDT and CDR2 as YYEEEE. CDR3 in amino acids: CASSSGPNSYEQYF. The CDR3 region has the DNA TGTGCCAGCAGCTCGGGACCCAACTCCTACGAGCAGTACTTC.

CDR3 in DNA: TGTGCCAGCATGACTAGCGGGGATACCTACGAGCAGTACTTC. Protein product: CASMTSGDTYEQYF. J is TRBJ2-7 and V is TRBV28; TRBD2 agrees at 11 bases. V lost 7 bases and J lost 2; bases outside the gene matches: 4. The CDR3 consists of 14 residues. Per germline, CDR1 MDHEN and CDR2 SYDVKM.

The chain links TRBV2 to TRBJ2-7; 7 nucleotides agree with TRBD1. Trimming at V came to 4 bases and at J to 3 bases, leaving 9 bases not matched to a gene. CDR3 length: 15 amino acids. CDR1 and CDR2 (germline): SNHLY, FYNNEI. Here the CDR3 DNA reads TGTGCCAGCAGTGTTGAGGACAGGACAGTCTACGAGCAGTACTTC. The encoded protein is CASSVEDRTVYEQYF.

The rearrangement uses TRBV6-1 and TRBJ2-1, with 7 positions matching TRBD1. J gave up 4 bases and V 5 bases, and 2 bases lay outside the gene matches. The CDR3 has 13 amino acids. Germline V gene lookup returns CDR1 MNHNS and CDR2 SASEGT. For the CDR3, the DNA is TGTGCCAGCAGTCGGGACAGATACAATGAGCAGTTCTTC. Its protein is CASSRDRYNEQFF.

J is TRBJ2-7 and V is TRBV2; D may be TRBD1 (5 bases). The CDR3 loop spans 12 amino acids. The ends were cut back, 6 bases at V and 6 bases at J, with 12 bases in the middle. The germline gives CDR1 SNHLY, CDR2 FYNNEI. CDR3 region: CASRNDRTEQYF. The CDR3 DNA reads as TGTGCCAGCAGGAACGACAGAACCGAGCAGTACTTC.

The chain carries TRBV21-1 and TRBJ2-1. TRBV21-1 is flagged as a pseudogene. The CDR3 spans 11 residues. The CDR3 sequence: CASETCNEQFF. The CDR3 DNA is TGTGCCAGCGAGACCTGCAATGAGCAGTTCTTC.

CDR3 protein: CASRYADRGAYEQYF. The DNA for the CDR3 is TGCGCCAGCAGATACGCCGACAGGGGAGCCTACGAGCAGTACTTC. The rearrangement joins TRBV5-1 to TRBJ2-7, with TRBD1 identical over 8 bases. CDR3 length: 15 amino acids. V shed 5 bases and J 2 bases; nucleotides not matched to a gene: 9. CDR1 is SGHRS and CDR2 is YFSETQ in the germline V gene.

Comments on this clone: Distinct nucleotide sequences in the sample also encode this CDR3. The chain joins TRBV28 to TRBJ1-2; D gene unclear. The ends were cut back, 3 bases at V and 2 bases at J, with 7 bases in the middle. Looked up from germline, CDR1 is MDHEN and CDR2 is SYDVKM. This CDR3 region has 13 residues. The CDR3 protein is CASSLLQNYGYTF. CDR3 DNA: TGTGCCAGCAGTTTGTTACAGAACTATGGCTACACCTTC.